The following is a TCR beta chain sequence with its context. As yet, its antigen is unknown. PCR used 60 Vbeta primers and 13 Jbeta primers. TCRdb's copy holds only in-frame clones and misses some; the assay was immunoSEQ multiplex PCR. In the table there are 200,000 to 250,000 clones, around 85% of which are singletons. This entry belongs to a study of cytomegalovirus exposure and HLA in healthy donors. Study outcomes and limitations: According to the study, roughly 160 TCR beta chains were cytomegalovirus-associated.

In germline, CDR1 is GTSNPN, CDR2 SVGIG (reference sequence). CDR3 length: 13 amino acids. Trimming took off 6 bases at V and 3 bases at J, with 14 bases between the two ends. The sequence was obtained from a human donor in good health. Sequencing was done on a sample of PBMCs. This chain links TRBV30 with TRBJ1-2, with a possible D match to TRBD1 (6 bases). The CDR3 sequence is CACPGTFDYGYTF. DNA of the CDR3: TGTGCCTGCCCCGGGACATTCGACTATGGCTACACCTTC.